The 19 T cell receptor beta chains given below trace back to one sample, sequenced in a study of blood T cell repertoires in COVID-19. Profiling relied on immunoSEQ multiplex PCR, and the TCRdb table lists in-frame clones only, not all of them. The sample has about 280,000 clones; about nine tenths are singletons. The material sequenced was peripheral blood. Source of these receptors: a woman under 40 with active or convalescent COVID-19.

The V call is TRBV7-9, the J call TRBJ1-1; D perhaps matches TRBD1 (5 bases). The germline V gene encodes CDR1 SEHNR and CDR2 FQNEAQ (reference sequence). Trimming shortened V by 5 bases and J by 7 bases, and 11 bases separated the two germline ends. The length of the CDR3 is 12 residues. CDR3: CASSLWGSEAFF. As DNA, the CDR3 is TGTGCCAGCAGCCTCTGGGGCAGTGAAGCTTTCTTT.

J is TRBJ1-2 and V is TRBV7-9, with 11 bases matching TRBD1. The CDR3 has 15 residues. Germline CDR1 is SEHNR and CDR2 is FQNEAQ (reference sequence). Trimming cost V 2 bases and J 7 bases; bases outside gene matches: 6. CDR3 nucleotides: TGTGCCAGCAGCTTATCAGGACAGGGGGCATTTGGCTACACCTTC. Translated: CASSLSGQGAFGYTF.

The CDR3 sequence is CASKFPGTGTEAFF. As DNA, the CDR3 is TGTGCCAGCAAGTTCCCGGGGACAGGCACTGAAGCTTTCTTT. This chain links TRBV7-8 with TRBJ1-1; 8 bases line up with TRBD1. Germline V gene sequence: CDR1 SGHVS, CDR2 FQNEAQ. Trimming at V came to 7 bases and at J to 4 bases, leaving 8 bases not matched to a gene. The CDR3 is 14 amino acids.

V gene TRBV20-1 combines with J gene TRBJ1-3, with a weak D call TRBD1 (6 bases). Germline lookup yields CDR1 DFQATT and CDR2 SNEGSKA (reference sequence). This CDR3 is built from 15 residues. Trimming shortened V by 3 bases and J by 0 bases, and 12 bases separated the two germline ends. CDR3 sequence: CSASPQGISGNTIYF. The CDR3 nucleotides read TGCAGTGCTAGTCCCCAGGGGATCTCTGGAAACACCATATATTTT.

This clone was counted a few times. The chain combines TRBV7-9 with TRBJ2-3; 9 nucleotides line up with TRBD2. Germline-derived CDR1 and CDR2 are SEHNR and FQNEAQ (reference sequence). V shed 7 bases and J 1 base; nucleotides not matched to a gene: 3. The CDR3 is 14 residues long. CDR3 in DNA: TGTGCCAGCATAAGCGGGGGGCGCACAGATACGCAGTATTTT. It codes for CASISGGRTDTQYF. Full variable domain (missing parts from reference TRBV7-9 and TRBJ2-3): DTGVSQNPRHKITKRGQNVTFRCDPISEHNRLYWYRQTLGQGPEFLTYFQNEAQLEKSRLLSDRFSAERPKGSFSTLEIQRTEQGDSAMYLCASISGGRTDTQYFGPGTRLTVL.

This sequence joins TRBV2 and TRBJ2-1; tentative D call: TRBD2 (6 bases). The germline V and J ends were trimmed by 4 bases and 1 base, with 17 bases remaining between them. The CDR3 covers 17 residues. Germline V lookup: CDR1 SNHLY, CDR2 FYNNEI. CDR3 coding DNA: TGTGCCAGCAGTGGGGCCACTCCGGGGGTATCCTACAATGAGCAGTTCTTC. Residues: CASSGATPGVSYNEQFF.

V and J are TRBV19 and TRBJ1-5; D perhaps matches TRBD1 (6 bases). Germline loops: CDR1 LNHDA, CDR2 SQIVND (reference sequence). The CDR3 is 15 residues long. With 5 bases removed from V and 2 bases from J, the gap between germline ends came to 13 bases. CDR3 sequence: CASSGRGRGNQPQHF. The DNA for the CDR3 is TGTGCCAGTAGTGGCAGGGGAAGGGGCAATCAGCCCCAGCATTTT.

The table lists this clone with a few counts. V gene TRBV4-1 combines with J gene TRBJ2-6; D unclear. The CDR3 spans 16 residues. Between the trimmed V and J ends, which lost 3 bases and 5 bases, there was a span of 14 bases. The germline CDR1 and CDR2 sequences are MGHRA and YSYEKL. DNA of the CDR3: TGCGCCAGCAGCCAGACCTCAGGTAATCGGGCCAACGTCCTGACTTTC. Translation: CASSQTSGNRANVLTF.

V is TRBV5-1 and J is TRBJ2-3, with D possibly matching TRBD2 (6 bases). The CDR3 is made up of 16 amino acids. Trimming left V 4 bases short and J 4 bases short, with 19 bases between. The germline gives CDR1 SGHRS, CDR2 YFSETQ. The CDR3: CASSPGLRDSSDTQYF. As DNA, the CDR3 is TGCGCCAGCAGCCCAGGGCTCCGGGACTCATCAGATACGCAGTATTTT.

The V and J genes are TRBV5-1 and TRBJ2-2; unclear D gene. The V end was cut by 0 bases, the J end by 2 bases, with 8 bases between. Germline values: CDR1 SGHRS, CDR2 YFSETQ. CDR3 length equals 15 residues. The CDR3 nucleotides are TGCGCCAGCAGCTTGGTATTTACAAACACCGGGGAGCTGTTTTTT. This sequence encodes CASSLVFTNTGELFF.

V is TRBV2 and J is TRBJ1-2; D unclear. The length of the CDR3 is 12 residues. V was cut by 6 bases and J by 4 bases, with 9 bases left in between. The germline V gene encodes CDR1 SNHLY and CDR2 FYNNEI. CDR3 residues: CASRGSSYGYTF. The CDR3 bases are TGTGCCAGCAGGGGCAGTAGCTATGGCTACACCTTC.

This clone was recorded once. The CDR3 bases are TGTGCCAGCAATTCAGGGTATGGGGACACTGAAGCTTTCTTT. It specifies CASNSGYGDTEAFF. The rearrangement uses TRBV6-4 and TRBJ1-1; D may be TRBD1 (5 bases). CDR1 and CDR2 (germline): MRHNA, SNTAGT. The CDR3 has 14 amino acids. Trimming took 7 bases from V and 3 from J, leaving 15 bases between them.

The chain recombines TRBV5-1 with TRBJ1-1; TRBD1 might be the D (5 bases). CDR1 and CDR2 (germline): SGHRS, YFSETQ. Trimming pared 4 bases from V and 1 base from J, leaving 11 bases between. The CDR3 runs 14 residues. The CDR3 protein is CASSQRQGNTEAFF. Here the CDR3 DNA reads TGCGCCAGCAGCCAAAGGCAGGGGAACACTGAAGCTTTCTTT.

CDR3 nucleotides: TGTGCCACCAGCAGATTACGGGGGGACTATGGCTACACCTTC. This sequence encodes CATSRLRGDYGYTF. V and J are TRBV15 and TRBJ1-2; tentative D call: TRBD1 (5 bases). The V end lost 2 bases, the J end lost 3 bases, and 10 bases lay between the germline ends. The V gene's germline CDR1 is LNHNV and CDR2 YYDKDF (reference sequence). The CDR3 totals 14 residues.

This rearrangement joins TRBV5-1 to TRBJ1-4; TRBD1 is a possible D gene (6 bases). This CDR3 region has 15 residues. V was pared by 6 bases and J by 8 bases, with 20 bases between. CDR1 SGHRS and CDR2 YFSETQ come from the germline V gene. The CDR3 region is CASKAGAFRREKLFF. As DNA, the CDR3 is TGCGCCAGCAAAGCGGGGGCCTTTAGGAGGGAAAAACTGTTTTTT.

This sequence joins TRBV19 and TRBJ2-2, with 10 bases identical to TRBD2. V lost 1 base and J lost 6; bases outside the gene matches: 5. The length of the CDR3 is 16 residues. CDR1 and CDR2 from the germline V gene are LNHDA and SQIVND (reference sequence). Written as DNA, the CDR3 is TGTGCCAGTAGTATAGTCGGGGGGACTAGCGCCGGGGAGCTGTTTTTT. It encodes CASSIVGGTSAGELFF.

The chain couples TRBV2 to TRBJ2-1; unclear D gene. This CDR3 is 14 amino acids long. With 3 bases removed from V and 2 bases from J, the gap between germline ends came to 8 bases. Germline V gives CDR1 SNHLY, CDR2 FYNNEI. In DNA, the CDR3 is TGTGCCAGCAGTGAGGGTAGCACCTACAATGAGCAGTTCTTC. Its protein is CASSEGSTYNEQFF.

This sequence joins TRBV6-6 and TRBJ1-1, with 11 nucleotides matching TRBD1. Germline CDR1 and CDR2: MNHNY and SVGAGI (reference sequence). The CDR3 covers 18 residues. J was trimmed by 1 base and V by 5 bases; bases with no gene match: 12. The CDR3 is CASSLRTGGFGRNTEAFF. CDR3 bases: TGTGCCAGCAGTCTTCGGACAGGGGGCTTTGGTCGGAACACTGAAGCTTTCTTT.

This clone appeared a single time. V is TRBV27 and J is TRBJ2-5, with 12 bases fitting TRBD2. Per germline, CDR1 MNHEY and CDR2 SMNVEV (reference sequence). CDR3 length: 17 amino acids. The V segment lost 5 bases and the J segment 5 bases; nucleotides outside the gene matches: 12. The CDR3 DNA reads TGTGCCAGCAGTCCCCGGACTAGCGGGGCTTCTTGGGAGACCCAGTACTTC. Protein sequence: CASSPRTSGASWETQYF.